These T cell receptor beta chains were read from a single sample in a study of blood T cell repertoires in COVID-19. TCRdb keeps only in-frame clones here, not all; method: immunoSEQ multiplex PCR. The sample lists about 150,000 clones, more than 85% seen once, with approximately 2.4% in the top ten. Specimen: peripheral blood. The receptors were sampled from a woman aged 70-85 years with acute or convalescent COVID-19. The CDR3 runs from the conserved cysteine through the conserved F or W. The D gene is left open where the match is weak. The listing skips clone size in some rows; elsewhere it reads once, few, many or a size class.

v_call	clone_size	j_call	d_call	cdr3_aa	cdr3_nt
TRBV20-1	NA	TRBJ1-1	NA	CSAKRGQEAFF	TGCAGTGCCAAACGCGGACAAGAAGCTTTCTTT
TRBV28	NA	TRBJ1-1	NA	CASRTANTEAFF	TGTGCCAGCAGGACAGCGAACACTGAAGCTTTCTTT
TRBV6-2/TRBV6-3	NA	TRBJ2-4	NA	CAGSPLGAALAKNIQYF	TGTGCCGGCAGTCCGCTAGGGGCAGCACTAGCCAAAAACATTCAGTACTTC
TRBV7-3	NA	TRBJ1-1	NA	CASSLSAGSTEAFF	TGTGCCAGCAGCTTAAGCGCAGGGTCCACTGAAGCTTTCTTT
TRBV11-2	NA	TRBJ2-5	TRBD2	CASSLGVRGGQETQYF	TGTGCCAGCAGCTTAGGGGTGCGGGGGGGCCAAGAGACCCAGTACTTC
TRBV9	NA	TRBJ1-6	TRBD1	CASSVAGTAYNSPLHF	TGTGCCAGCAGCGTAGCCGGGACAGCCTATAATTCACCCCTCCACTTT
TRBV5-1	NA	TRBJ1-4	TRBD1	CASSSPGQGSEKLFF	TGCGCCAGCAGCTCACCGGGACAGGGAAGTGAAAAACTGTTTTTT
TRBV5-5	NA	TRBJ1-5	NA	CASSLWTDNQPQHF	TGTGCCAGCAGCTTATGGACAGACAATCAGCCCCAGCATTTT
TRBV5-6	NA	TRBJ1-3	NA	CASSRGTGYSGNTIYF	TGTGCCAGCAGCCGCGGTACAGGGTACTCTGGAAACACCATATATTTT
TRBV10-3	NA	TRBJ1-1	NA	CASRVIGVGTEAFF	TGTGCCTCACGGGTTATCGGCGTTGGCACTGAAGCTTTCTTT
TRBV24-1	once	TRBJ2-3	TRBD1	CATSPGTGTDTQYF	TGTGCCACCAGTCCCGGGACAGGCACAGATACGCAGTATTTT
TRBV4-2	NA	TRBJ1-3	NA	CASSPDVLTGTSGNTIYF	TGTGCCAGCAGCCCAGACGTATTGACAGGAACCTCTGGAAACACCATATATTTT
TRBV28	few	TRBJ1-5	NA	CASRPVLGRVQPQHF	TGTGCCAGCAGACCCGTCTTGGGCAGGGTTCAGCCCCAGCATTTT
TRBV3-1/TRBV3-2	NA	TRBJ1-1	TRBD1	CASSQYGTGEAFF	TGTGCCAGCAGCCAATACGGGACAGGGGAGGCTTTCTTT
TRBV5-6	NA	TRBJ1-2	NA	CASRSTGSGGSNYGYTF	TGTGCCAGCAGGAGTACAGGGTCGGGGGGGTCTAACTATGGCTACACCTTC
TRBV2	NA	TRBJ1-1	TRBD1	CASSDRQGWGAEAFF	TGTGCCAGCAGTGACCGACAGGGGTGGGGGGCTGAAGCTTTCTTT
TRBV12-3/TRBV12-4	NA	TRBJ2-4	NA	CASSLAEGYIQYF	TGTGCCAGCAGTTTAGCGGAGGGGTACATTCAGTACTTC
TRBV6-5	NA	TRBJ1-1	NA	CASSYGGGLNTEAFF	TGTGCCAGCAGTTACGGAGGAGGATTGAACACTGAAGCTTTCTTT
TRBV10-3	NA	TRBJ1-6	NA	CAIRRVSSSPLHF	TGTGCCATCAGAAGGGTCTCTAGCTCACCCCTCCACTTT
TRBV10-3	NA	TRBJ1-1	TRBD1	CAIRGQTNTEAFF	TGTGCCATCAGGGGACAGACGAACACTGAAGCTTTCTTT
TRBV3-1/TRBV3-2	once	TRBJ1-6	NA	CASSQALRGSSYNSPLHF	TGTGCCAGCAGCCAAGCTCTCAGGGGTAGCTCCTATAATTCACCCCTCCACTTT
TRBV4-2	NA	TRBJ2-1	TRBD1	CASSQEGTGNEQFF	TGTGCCAGCAGCCAAGAGGGGACAGGGAATGAGCAGTTCTTC
TRBV5-5	NA	TRBJ2-7	NA	CASSLRREAYEQYF	TGTGCCAGCAGCTTGCGGAGGGAAGCCTACGAGCAGTACTTC
TRBV27	few	TRBJ2-7	NA	CASSSARRGAHEQYF	TGTGCCAGCTCCAGCGCCCGTCGTGGGGCCCACGAGCAGTACTTC
TRBV6-5	once	TRBJ1-2	TRBD1	CASRTGGFYGYTF	TGTGCCAGCAGGACAGGGGGCTTCTATGGCTACACCTTC
TRBV6-6	NA	TRBJ1-1	TRBD1	CASSYSGDRVYTEAFF	TGTGCCAGCAGTTACTCTGGGGACAGAGTATACACTGAAGCTTTCTTT